This T cell receptor (beta chain) was captured in a study of shared clonotypes between healthy human individuals. Sequenced by immunoSEQ multiplex PCR; TCRdb stores in-frame clones only, minus some. This table has 700,000 to 950,000 clones, just over 95% appearing once. The CDR3 runs to 12 residues. CDR1 MNHNS and CDR2 SASEGT come from the germline V gene. Trimming pared 8 bases from V and 9 bases from J, leaving 14 bases between. Selected positively for CCR7 and CD45RO-negative, naive CD8 cells excluded terminally differentiated effector memory CD45RA+ cells. The sequence was obtained from a man younger than 45 in good health. The gene calls are TRBV6-1 and TRBJ2-1; D not resolved. The sample taken for sequencing was naive CD8+ T cells sorted from blood. The CDR3 reads CASSVLVVEQFF. In DNA form, the CDR3 reads TGTGCCAGCTCGGTTTTAGTAGTTGAGCAGTTCTTC.